Given below is one T cell receptor beta chain in context. Its antigen remains undetermined. No qualities accompany the bases; no much larger clone lies one base away. At the junction V is shortened by 4 bases and J by 2 bases; bases outside the gene matches: 4. Measured from the cysteine to the phenylalanine, the CDR3 is 14 residues long. Only CDR3 DNA remains: 42 bases, in frame from the first base. As encoded in the germline V gene, CDR1 is SGHRS while CDR2 is YFSETQ. The sample comes from a study of cytomegalovirus exposure and HLA in healthy donors (dated by TCRdb to about 2017). Notes on the research overall: An earlier analysis of fewer than 750 of the donors reported roughly 300 Gb of sequence data and around 110 million unique TCR beta sequences obtained from about 200 million T cells. Roughly 300 gigabases of sequencing data and approximately 92 million unique TCR sequences made up an early release that covered some 640 HLA-typed donors. Of the roughly 410 genotyped donors, roughly 80% were placed in the genetic ancestry cluster associated with self-reported Caucasian donors. The study was designed to test whether signatures of past pathogen exposure could be identified by cataloging public T cell receptors. The T cell repertoires of 700 or so subjects were profiled by immunosequencing and related to cytomegalovirus serostatus. Besides the first cohort of roughly 660 subjects, a separate validation cohort made up of about 120 different subjects was used. The study combined high-throughput TCR immunosequencing, statistical association of individual TCRs with disease status, and machine learning to predict cytomegalovirus infection status. In a later analysis, previously published TCR beta repertoires from 550 to 750 donors were re-analyzed and high-resolution HLA genotyping was added so that TCR occurrence patterns could be studied. The later analysis used no new phenotypic data to find candidate immune exposures, relying instead on TCR beta sequences and their occurrence across donors. In an earlier analysis of more than 550 of the donors, high-throughput TCR beta sequencing was used to judge whether each TCR beta V gene segment behaved as functional or pseudogenic. Donor age, sex, ethnicity and CMV serostatus were compiled alongside the repertoire data. In a later genetic analysis, genome-wide SNP genotypes for 398 of the 666 donors were used, and that subset was treated as a discovery cohort. All discovery cohort repertoires had been generated using a single sequencing platform. HLA typing included class I and class II loci at four-digit resolution. Typing coverage varied by locus: roughly 620-630 donors for A, B, C, DRB1 and DQB1; approximately 500 for DQA1; around 570 for DPA1; approximately 490 for DPB1. Because of strong linkage in the cohort, roughly five DR-DQ haplotypes were treated as single units for association and clustering. Among some 410 genotyped donors of the cohort, an average of roughly 230,000 unique TCR beta nucleotide sequences was sequenced per donor, of which about 18% were non-productive. Points the paper makes about the study in general: The 87-base-pair reads could not distinguish some IMGT-functional V segments, including TRBV6-2 and TRBV6-3, so those segments were excluded. A cluster of highly shared sequence variants was judged likely to represent a technical artifact of the sequencing pipeline. A further reported finding was that TCR beta sequences accurately predicted the HLA-A and HLA-B alleles for most subjects in the first cohort. An association between a missense DCLRE1C variant and V-gene and J-gene trimming of TCR beta chains was found in a later genetic analysis and replicated in an independent cohort. Cytomegalovirus status was reported to be diagnosed by the classifier with high specificity and sensitivity in both the original and validation cohorts. At a false discovery rate of 0.05, a later analysis linked some 18,000 TCR beta sequences to specific HLA alleles. For the cohort, immune exposure information was limited to CMV serostatus. Because HLA typing was unavailable for some donors at each locus, only the typed subset was used in association tests. According to the authors, the approach could potentially be generalized to other disease states and immunological phenotypes. Most TCR sequences were seen in very few donors, while some public TCRs were found in many individuals. Presence/absence analyses assumed roughly uniform sequencing depth across donors, an assumption that may not hold. In the study, some 160 TCR beta chains were listed as associated with cytomegalovirus. A later analysis found that most CMV-associated TCR beta chains appeared HLA-restricted, with HLA associations seemingly driven largely by CMV exposure. A later analysis reported that several top co-occurrence clusters appeared linked to parvovirus B19, influenza, CMV and Epstein-Barr virus. In this cohort, only TCR beta chains were sequenced, and detectable features were limited by the absence of alpha or paired-chain data. An earlier analysis of approximately 570 of the donors showed that most TCR beta V segments appeared in productive rearrangements either about 87% or about 30% of the time, which broadly matched IMGT annotations. Correlated functional status among segregating V segments might be attributable to linkage disequilibrium, but an unknown experimental factor could not be ruled out. Compared with equally common non-associated chains, HLA-associated TCR beta chains in a later analysis were more clonally expanded and had lower generation probabilities. According to a later genetic analysis, donors in an Asian-associated ancestry cluster had fewer N-insertions in productive TCRs than the approximately 670-donor mean. In a later analysis, TCR association rates were found to vary across HLA loci, with the most associated TCRs seen for DRB1 alleles and the fewest for HLA-C alleles. In vitro tests confirmed that a few of the cytomegalovirus-associated TCR beta chains recognize cytomegalovirus antigens. Strong co-occurrence of HLA alleles, especially DR and DQ, made assigning TCR associations to individual alleles difficult. Seventeen rarely observed V segments, including chromosome 9 orphons, were excluded from the earlier analysis of about 500 of the donors because counts were too low.

Libraries were prepared through the immunoSEQ multiplex PCR assay. For the multiplex PCR, a mixture combining 60 forward primers for TCR Vbeta segments and 13 reverse primers for TCR Jbeta segments was used. The CDR3 region of rearranged TCR beta genes was amplified from genomic DNA with a multiplex PCR assay. Amplified TCR beta libraries were sequenced as 87-base-pair reads on the Illumina HiSeq System. In the original analysis: A later analysis tallied roughly 80 million unique TCR beta chains across the 640 or so repertoires, and about 10 million of those chains were shared by two or more donors. Raw reads were error-corrected and collapsed into unique sequences by a nearest-neighbor algorithm in which closely related sequences were merged to remove PCR and sequencing errors. CDR3 sequences were aligned to IMGT reference sequences to assign V, D and J gene segments. For a sequence to be retained, a match of at least six nucleotides was required to both a V gene segment and a J gene segment. A rearrangement was called productive if the CDR3 had no stop codons and remained in frame with V and J, and every other rearrangement was called non-productive. CDR3 was defined according to IMGT convention as the region running from the second conserved V-encoded cysteine to the conserved J-encoded phenylalanine. The earlier analysis of fewer than 700 of the donors excluded sequences that lacked an unambiguous match to a single V gene segment. An earlier analysis of almost 600 of the donors classified V segments as functional when productive rearrangements were above 56.7% and as segregating when the standard deviation between donors was above 5%. To diagnose cytomegalovirus status from the catalog of TCR beta chain sequences, a statistical classification framework was built. A later analysis assigned V and J genes by comparing TCR nucleotide sequences with IMGT/GENE-DB human TR gene sequences. A later analysis assigned CDR3 sequences and most-parsimonious VDJ recombination scenarios with the TCRdist pipeline. In a later analysis, each TCR beta chain was defined by its CDR3 amino acid sequence together with its V-gene family, and reads without a unique V-gene family were excluded. In a later analysis, 450 to 600 highly shared, low-generation-probability nucleotide sequences were removed to address suspected cross-contamination and a sequencing artifact. In a later analysis, a clonal expansion index was calculated for each public chain from normalized within-repertoire ranks of inferred template counts. A later analysis computed generation probabilities with a VDJ recombination model fitted to out-of-frame rearrangements, and checked the results against IGoR. A later analysis scored TCR-TCR, TCR-HLA and TCR-CMV co-occurrence with hypergeometric tests, applying a repertoire-size bias correction to TCR pairs. To estimate false discovery rates, a later analysis permuted the HLA or CMV assignments 20 times. A later analysis grouped co-occurring TCRs with DBSCAN, adding TCRdist sequence similarity when clustering within HLA-allele-positive subsets. For co-occurrence clustering, repertoires with fewer than 30,000 or more than 120,000 public chains were excluded, along with roughly 5 repertoires with anomalous nucleotide sharing. This immuneACCESS table, as held by TCRdb, lists in-frame sequences with V and J called but not all clones. Of the missing ones, under half trace to an unresolved V gene in checked studies; the others have no known cause. Clone size and the V and J calls come from that table; the DNA yielded D and trimming. Here the sample has 95,000 to 150,000 clones; 76% occur a single time. The ten largest make up around 2.1% of the sample.

The cohort consisted of 666 healthy bone marrow donors. At the time of sampling, all cohort members were nominally healthy, though unrecorded immune exposures were likely present. The donor was CMV seronegative and was included in the group of a few hundred seronegative cohort members. A peripheral blood sample was provided by each donor, and peripheral blood mononuclear cells were used for TCR beta sequencing. Genomic DNA was extracted from the blood cell samples with the Qiagen DNeasy Blood Extraction Kit. Sequenced: PBMCs. The sequence is built from TRBV5-1 and TRBJ1-1, and 8 junctional nucleotides match TRBD1. This receptor was obtained from a man aged 50-60 years in good health and CMV-seronegative. The DNA is TGCGCCAGCAGCCCAGGGGGCGTAAACACTGAAGCTTTCTTT. This gives the protein CASSPGGVNTEAFF.